These 24 T cell receptor beta chains were all obtained from the same sample, sequenced in a study of blood T cell repertoires in COVID-19. Profiled with immunoSEQ multiplex PCR; TCRdb holds only in-frame clones, not every one. Here the sample spans about 150,000 clones, roughly 84% being singletons. Sequencing used peripheral blood. The receptors originated from a human donor in a cohort sampled during active COVID-19.

This chain connects TRBV16 to TRBJ2-2; tentative D call: TRBD1 (5 bases). In germline, CDR1 is KGHSY, CDR2 FQNENV. Deletions cut 1 base from V and 1 base from J, with 7 bases between. CDR3 size: 15 residues. The CDR3 region is CASSQLTGNTGELFF. CDR3 DNA: TGTGCCAGCAGCCAATTAACAGGGAACACCGGGGAGCTGTTTTTT.

This clone showed up just once. V gene TRBV9 combines with J gene TRBJ1-3; D is unresolved. The CDR3 runs 17 residues. Trimming left V 0 bases short and J 4 bases short, with 17 bases between. The germline CDR1 and CDR2 sequences are SGDLS and YYNGEE. DNA of the CDR3: TGTGCCAGCAGCGTAGCCTCCAGGTTTTGGTCCGGAAACACCATATATTTT. The encoded protein is CASSVASRFWSGNTIYF. Together with reference TRBV9 and TRBJ1-3, the CDR3 gives the full variable domain: DSGVTQTPKHLITATGQRVTLRCSPRSGDLSVYWYQQSLDQGLQFLIQYYNGEERAKGNILERFSAQQFPDLHSELNLSSLELGDSALYFCASSVASRFWSGNTIYFGEGSWLTVV.

The chain joins TRBV5-5 to TRBJ1-5; D not resolved. The CDR3 extends over 15 amino acids. Germline values: CDR1 SGHKS, CDR2 YYEKEE (reference sequence). Trimming stripped 1 base from V and 0 bases from J, with 8 bases between. The CDR3 DNA is TGTGCCAGCAGCTTGACGGGGATTAGCAATCAGCCCCAGCATTTT. Amino acids: CASSLTGISNQPQHF.

The chain is built from TRBV10-3 and TRBJ2-5, with TRBD2 identical over 13 bases. The CDR3 covers 16 residues. Germline values: CDR1 ENHRY, CDR2 SYGVKD. Trimming cost V 6 bases and J 3 bases; bases outside gene matches: 7. CDR3 in DNA: TGTGCCATCAGGAGTGGACTAGCGGGGGCCAAAGAGACCCAGTACTTC. Amino acids: CAIRSGLAGAKETQYF.

The V call is TRBV5-4, the J call TRBJ2-7; 10 bases match TRBD2. Germline V gene sequence: CDR1 SGHNT, CDR2 YYREEE (reference sequence). This CDR3 spans 15 amino acids. Trimming cost V 5 bases and J 3 bases; bases outside gene matches: 8. This chain's CDR3 is CASSPTSGVVYEQYF. In nucleotides, the CDR3 is TGTGCCAGCAGTCCTACTAGCGGGGTTGTCTACGAGCAGTACTTC.

V and J are TRBV7-2 and TRBJ2-5, with a possible D match to TRBD2 (6 bases). The CDR3 extends over 14 amino acids. Germline CDR1 is SGHTA and CDR2 is FQGNSA. V shed 5 bases and J shed 4 bases, with 14 bases lying between them. The CDR3 sequence is CASSAGLGGETQYF. CDR3 coding DNA: TGTGCCAGCAGCGCGGGACTCGGCGGAGAGACCCAGTACTTC.

This clone was seen only a few times. The chain combines TRBV7-9 with TRBJ2-5; 8 bases fit TRBD1. Trimming cost V 7 bases and J 1 base; bases outside gene matches: 5. CDR3 length: 14 amino acids. CDR1 and CDR2 from the germline V gene are SEHNR and FQNEAQ (reference sequence). The CDR3 DNA follows: TGTGCCAGCACCCCGGGACAGGCCCAAGAGACCCAGTACTTC. Encoded protein: CASTPGQAQETQYF.

J is TRBJ1-1 and V is TRBV12-5; D is possibly TRBD1 (6 bases). Germline-derived CDR1 and CDR2 are LGHNT and FRNRAP. V was clipped by 3 bases and J by 4 bases, with 27 bases between them. This CDR3 is 19 amino acids long. The CDR3 DNA is TGTGCTAGTGGTTTTGAGGTGGAGGACAGCCGTAAGAGGGGCACTGAAGCTTTCTTT. Its protein is CASGFEVEDSRKRGTEAFF.

The chain uses TRBV7-2 and TRBJ1-3, with D uncertain. Germline lookup yields CDR1 SGHTA and CDR2 FQGNSA. This CDR3 contains 16 residues. V was pared by 1 base and J by 0 bases, with 10 bases between. CDR3 in amino acids: CASSLEGRLSGNTIYF. CDR3 sequence (DNA): TGTGCCAGCAGCTTAGAAGGCAGACTCTCTGGAAACACCATATATTTT.

CDR3 coding DNA: TGTGCCAGCAGTTTGTCCCTAGCGGGAGGGTACAATGAGCAGTTCTTC. It specifies CASSLSLAGGYNEQFF. The gene calls are TRBV28 and TRBJ2-1; TRBD2 matches at 12 bases. The V and J ends lost 3 bases and 4 bases, in that order; junction bases with no gene match: 4. The CDR3 totals 16 residues. CDR1 is MDHEN, CDR2 SYDVKM, per germline.

The rearrangement uses TRBV7-6 and TRBJ1-1; tentatively, D is TRBD1 (5 bases). The ends were cut back, 5 bases at V and 1 base at J, with 14 bases in the middle. Per germline, CDR1 SGHVS and CDR2 FNYEAQ. There are 15 residues in the CDR3. CDR3 nucleotides: TGTGCCAGCAGCAAGGGCAGGGTTTCGAACACTGAAGCTTTCTTT. Protein product: CASSKGRVSNTEAFF.

The V call is TRBV21-1, the J call TRBJ2-3; the tabulated D call, TRBD2, remains unverified against the DNA. TRBV21-1 is a recognized pseudogene. The CDR3 has 13 residues. The CDR3 nucleotides read TGTGCCAGCAGCAATCCTCGCACAGATACGCAGTATTTT. It translates to CASSNPRTDTQYF.

V and J are TRBV2 and TRBJ1-3, with unresolved D. V lost 4 bases and J lost 0, with 7 bases in between. The CDR3 has 14 amino acids. Germline V gene data show CDR1 as SNHLY and CDR2 as FYNNEI. This CDR3 is CASSVEISGNTIYF. The CDR3 DNA is TGTGCCAGCAGTGTAGAGATCTCTGGAAACACCATATATTTT.

The chain combines TRBV7-2 with TRBJ2-5; 14 bases match TRBD2. The CDR3 runs 16 residues. V trimming: 5 bases; J trimming: 4 bases; junction bases outside the gene matches: 6. The germline gives CDR1 SGHTA, CDR2 FQGNSA. The CDR3 loop reads CASSPGGLAGVETQYF. The CDR3 coding sequence is TGTGCCAGCAGCCCAGGGGGACTAGCGGGAGTAGAGACCCAGTACTTC.

The chain employs TRBV7-2 and TRBJ2-2; 9 bases line up with TRBD1. The germline gives CDR1 SGHTA, CDR2 FQGNSA. With 0 bases clipped from V and 7 bases from J, the junction kept 9 bases outside the gene matches. The CDR3 is 17 residues long. CDR3 sequence (DNA): TGTGCCAGCAGCTTAGCACCCTACAGGGGGCGCGGCGGGGAGCTGTTTTTT. Amino acid sequence: CASSLAPYRGRGGELFF.

This chain links TRBV5-1 with TRBJ2-2, with 9 bases lining up with TRBD2. Germline CDR1 SGHRS, CDR2 YFSETQ. Trimming removed 4 bases from V and 5 bases from J; junction bases left unmatched: 6. The CDR3 is made up of 15 amino acids. The CDR3 sequence is CASSPGTSITGELFF. The CDR3 DNA reads TGCGCCAGCAGCCCCGGGACTAGCATAACCGGGGAGCTGTTTTTT.

This clone has only one observation. The chain combines TRBV7-2 with TRBJ1-1; weak D call: TRBD1 (5 bases). Germline V lookup: CDR1 SGHTA, CDR2 FQGNSA. V shed 0 bases and J shed 6 bases, with 11 bases lying between them. This CDR3 contains 14 residues. This CDR3 reads CASSLAREGSEAFF. For the CDR3, the DNA is TGTGCCAGCAGCTTAGCGCGGGAGGGGTCTGAAGCTTTCTTT.

The table lists this clone with a count of one. The chain couples TRBV18 to TRBJ1-3; D is uncertain. There are 15 residues in the CDR3. Trimming took 2 bases from V and 4 from J, leaving 12 bases between them. From germline, CDR1 is KGHSH and CDR2 LQKENI. CDR3 loop: CASSPGALKGNTIYF. DNA for the CDR3: TGTGCCAGCTCACCAGGAGCTCTTAAGGGAAACACCATATATTTT. Supplemented by reference TRBV18 and TRBJ1-3, the full variable domain reads NAGVMQNPRHLVRRRGQEARLRCSPMKGHSHVYWYRQLPEEGLKFMVYLQKENIIDESGMPKERFSAEFPKEGPSILRIQQVVRGDSAAYFCASSPGALKGNTIYFGEGSWLTVV.

This CDR3 reads CASLGQPRYGYTF. DNA of the CDR3: TGCGCCAGCCTGGGACAGCCCAGGTATGGCTACACCTTC. This chain uses TRBV10-2 with TRBJ1-2; 7 positions match TRBD1. Germline V lookup: CDR1 WSHSY, CDR2 SAAADI. Unmatched junction bases numbered 8, after V lost 8 bases and J lost 5 bases. The CDR3 runs to 13 residues.

This chain connects TRBV27 to TRBJ1-4, with D unclear. Per the germline V gene, CDR1 is MNHEY and CDR2 is SMNVEV (reference sequence). The CDR3 sequence is 13 residues long. Trimming removed 4 bases at V and 8 bases at J, with 11 bases between. Written as DNA, the CDR3 is TGTGCCAGCAGTTGGAGGGCCGGGGAAAAACTGTTTTTT. Translation: CASSWRAGEKLFF.

The chain couples TRBV4-2 to TRBJ1-5, with D possibly being TRBD1 (5 bases). Germline V lookup: CDR1 LGHNA, CDR2 YNFKEQ. The CDR3 is 15 amino acids. V was shortened by 1 base and J by 3 bases, with 10 bases between the two germline ends. The CDR3: CASSQVGRDNQPQHF. Here the CDR3 DNA reads TGTGCCAGCAGCCAAGTGGGCAGGGACAATCAGCCCCAGCATTTT.

CDR3 sequence: CASSPRGTGNTEAFF. CDR3 in DNA: TGTGCCAGCTCACCGAGGGGGACGGGGAACACTGAAGCTTTCTTT. The chain employs TRBV18 and TRBJ1-1, with D possibly TRBD1 on 6 matching bases. The V end was cut by 3 bases, the J end by 1 base, with 12 bases between. The CDR3 spans 15 residues. From germline, CDR1 is KGHSH and CDR2 LQKENI.

This clone was observed a few times. This sequence joins TRBV6-2 or TRBV6-3 and TRBJ2-2; TRBD2 aligns across 9 bases. The CDR3 has 16 residues. From germline, CDR1 is MNHEY and CDR2 SVGEGT. The junction had 7 bases not matched to a gene; V was cut back by 4 bases and J by 4 bases. The CDR3: CASSSRAGGLTGELFF. The CDR3 coding sequence is TGTGCCAGCAGTTCCCGAGCGGGAGGCCTCACCGGGGAGCTGTTTTTT.

The rearrangement links TRBV29-1 to TRBJ1-1; 7 bases match TRBD1. This CDR3 region has 13 residues. J lost 5 bases, V lost 7 bases, and 10 bases had no gene match. Per germline, CDR1 SQVTM and CDR2 ANQGSEA. The CDR3 sequence: CSGVTGAETEAFF. CDR3 nucleotides: TGCAGCGGTGTTACAGGGGCCGAGACTGAAGCTTTCTTT.